The next 3 T cell receptor beta chains were all read from a single sample in a study of T cells in Graves' hyperthyroidism and ophthalmopathy. RNA transcripts were the template for amplifying TCR beta CDR3 regions. The HTBI set primed first-round TCR CDR3 RT-PCR. TCRdb reprocessed the multiplex PCR reads via MiXCR and lists one record per CDR3 protein. The data show about 840,000 distinct CDR3 sequences, approximately 40% seen once. Sequences were obtained from blood. Receptors were obtained from a young man with Graves' hyperthyroidism.

As for this clonotype: One end of the junction varies from germline; a read error may be responsible. J is TRBJ1-2 and V is TRBV10-3; perhaps TRBD1 as D (5 bases). Looked up from germline, CDR1 is ENHRY and CDR2 is SYGVKD. The CDR3 is made up of 18 amino acids. For the CDR3, the DNA is TGTGCCAGCAGTTTTATGGGACCCCCGCGGGGAGCTAACTATGGCTACACCTTC. This sequence encodes CASSFMGPPRGANYGYTF.

This clonotype was seen a handful of times. This chain uses TRBV7-2 with TRBJ2-7; D gene uncertain. Between the trimmed V and J ends, which lost 2 bases and 3 bases, there was a span of 14 bases. Germline V gene lookup returns CDR1 SGHTA and CDR2 FQGNSA. There are 15 residues in the CDR3. This CDR3 reads CASSLWSGGDYEQYF. CDR3 DNA sequence: TGTGCCAGCAGCTTATGGTCTGGCGGAGACTACGAGCAGTACTTC.

This clonotype was detected a few times. The chain employs TRBV7-9 and TRBJ2-7; TRBD2 matches 14 bases. Germline-derived CDR1 and CDR2 are SEHNR and FQNEAQ (reference sequence). V lost 2 bases, J lost 2 bases, and 2 bases stayed unmatched. The CDR3 extends over 16 amino acids. The CDR3 coding sequence is TGTGCCAGCAGCTTATTGGGACTAGCGGGGGCCTACGAGCAGTACTTC. Its protein product is CASSLLGLAGAYEQYF.